The 25 T cell receptor beta chains in this list originate from one sample, sequenced in a study of siplizumab effects on memory and regulatory T cells. TCRdb's copy holds only in-frame clones and misses some; the assay was immunoSEQ multiplex PCR. The data contain approximately 100,000 clones, 90% to 95% of them seen just once; the ten biggest clones take up around 1.5%. The sample comprised non-Treg CD4+ T cells sorted from blood. The receptors originated from a human donor in good health.

CDR3 amino acids: CASSEEFGLGNTEAFF. DNA of the CDR3: TGTGCCAGCAGTGAAGAGTTTGGGCTCGGGAACACTGAAGCTTTCTTT. The chain has TRBV6-1 and TRBJ1-1; D ambiguous. V was cut by 1 base and J by 1 base, with 13 bases left in between. Germline CDR1 and CDR2: MNHNS and SASEGT. CDR3 length: 16 residues.

This clone was seen once. The rearrangement uses TRBV27 and TRBJ2-7; D gene ambiguous. The V end was cut by 4 bases, the J end by 3 bases, with 10 bases between. The CDR3 runs 13 residues. Germline assignment: CDR1 MNHEY and CDR2 SMNVEV (reference sequence). The DNA of the CDR3 is TGTGCCAGCAGTTCTCGGACCGTCTACGAGCAGTACTTC. Translation: CASSSRTVYEQYF.

This chain links TRBV2 with TRBJ2-2, with a possible D match to TRBD2 (6 bases). The CDR3 is made up of 15 amino acids. CDR1 and CDR2 from the germline V gene are SNHLY and FYNNEI. V lost 4 bases and J 5 bases, leaving 14 bases between the germline ends. CDR3 bases: TGTGCCAGCAGTGTCTCGGGAGTTGGTACCGGGGAGCTGTTTTTT. Translated, it gives CASSVSGVGTGELFF.

The rearrangement joins TRBV5-1 to TRBJ2-2; D is possibly TRBD1 (5 bases). Deletions cut 4 bases from V and 4 bases from J, with 17 bases between. Germline assignment: CDR1 SGHRS and CDR2 YFSETQ. The CDR3 spans 16 residues. CDR3 in amino acids: CASSRGGSSGTGELFF. Written as DNA, the CDR3 is TGCGCCAGCAGCAGGGGCGGCTCCTCGGGCACCGGGGAGCTGTTTTTT.

CDR3 sequence: CASNWGGKETQYF. The CDR3, as DNA: TGTGCCAGCAATTGGGGAGGAAAAGAGACCCAGTACTTC. The chain links TRBV21-1 to TRBJ2-5; the DNA was not compared with TRBD2, the D call given in the table. TRBV21-1 is an annotated pseudogene. The CDR3 has 13 amino acids.

The genes are TRBV7-3 and TRBJ2-3; D is unclear. CDR1 is SGHTA, CDR2 FQGTGA, per germline. CDR3 size: 14 residues. The V gene lost 0 bases and the J gene lost 2 bases, with 6 bases spanning the gap. CDR3 loop: CASSLTQATDTQYF. Written as DNA, the CDR3 is TGTGCCAGCAGCTTAACACAAGCCACAGATACGCAGTATTTT.

The genes are TRBV29-1 and TRBJ2-7, with 12 bases identical to TRBD2. V lost 6 bases to trimming and J lost 7 bases; unmatched junction nucleotides: 10. The CDR3 covers 14 residues. The germline V gene encodes CDR1 SQVTM and CDR2 ANQGSEA. In DNA, the CDR3 is TGCAGCGTGAAGACTAGCGGGAGTCAGGGGGAGCAGTACTTC. This sequence encodes CSVKTSGSQGEQYF.

For the CDR3, the DNA is TGTGCCAGCAGCTTAAGTCTTCGAGGGAGTTTAAACAATGAGCAGTTCTTC. Encoded protein: CASSLSLRGSLNNEQFF. This chain uses TRBV7-6 with TRBJ2-1, with D possibly matching TRBD2 (5 bases). In germline, CDR1 is SGHVS, CDR2 FNYEAQ. The length of the CDR3 is 17 residues. The V end was cut by 2 bases, the J end by 5 bases, with 19 bases between.

The genes are TRBV5-1 and TRBJ2-1; 7 bases map to TRBD1. The CDR3 sequence is 17 residues long. Germline CDR1 is SGHRS and CDR2 is YFSETQ. The junction had 17 bases not matched to a gene; V was cut back by 2 bases and J by 9 bases. CDR3 bases: TGCGCCAGCAGCTTCCCCCTCGACAGGGTTTCCCTTTCTGAGCAGTTCTTC. Its translation is CASSFPLDRVSLSEQFF.

In this sample, this clone turned up once. This chain joins TRBV10-3 and TRBJ2-1; unclear D gene. The germline gives CDR1 ENHRY, CDR2 SYGVKD. Trimming took 3 bases from V and 6 from J, leaving 15 bases between them. This CDR3 has 15 residues. The CDR3 spells CAISDGSTTSNEQFF. The CDR3 DNA follows: TGTGCCATCAGTGATGGTTCTACTACTTCCAATGAGCAGTTCTTC.

The rearrangement uses TRBV5-1 and TRBJ2-2; 10 bases agree with TRBD2. Trimming at V came to 0 bases and at J to 6 bases, leaving 5 bases not matched to a gene. CDR1 is SGHRS, CDR2 YFSETQ, per germline. CDR3 length: 16 residues. The CDR3 is CASSLVVAGGPGELFF. For the CDR3, the DNA is TGCGCCAGCAGCTTGGTGGTAGCGGGAGGTCCCGGGGAGCTGTTTTTT.

V and J are TRBV28 and TRBJ2-5; either TRBD1 or TRBD2 may fit D (5 bases each). V lost 5 bases and J lost 6, with 13 bases in between. The CDR3 length is 13 residues. In germline, CDR1 is MDHEN, CDR2 SYDVKM. CDR3 residues: CASSPTGTQTQYF. The CDR3 coding sequence is TGTGCCAGCAGTCCAACCGGGACCCAGACCCAGTACTTC.

This chain links TRBV30 with TRBJ1-5; D possibly corresponds to TRBD1 (5 bases). CDR1 is GTSNPN, CDR2 SVGIG, per germline (reference sequence). V lost 2 bases and J lost 1, with 18 bases in between. CDR3 length: 17 residues. CDR3 bases: TGTGCCTGGAGTTTACGGCCCACTAGGGGAAGCAATCAGCCCCAGCATTTT. Its translation is CAWSLRPTRGSNQPQHF.

The chain recombines TRBV4-2 with TRBJ2-1; D could derive from TRBD1 or TRBD2 (5 bases each). Trimming removed 0 bases from V and 4 bases from J, with 19 bases in between. The CDR3 contains 18 residues. The germline V gene encodes CDR1 LGHNA and CDR2 YNFKEQ. The CDR3 loop reads CASSQDLGTSLRYNEQFF. DNA for the CDR3: TGTGCCAGCAGCCAAGACTTGGGGACCTCTTTACGGTACAATGAGCAGTTCTTC.

CDR3 coding DNA: TGTGCCAGTAGTCTACGACAGGGGCCGACCGCTGAAGCTTTCTTT. Translated: CASSLRQGPTAEAFF. The chain combines TRBV19 with TRBJ1-1; 8 positions match TRBD1. CDR3 length equals 15 residues. V lost 5 bases, J lost 6 bases, and 11 bases stayed unmatched. Germline V gene lookup returns CDR1 LNHDA and CDR2 SQIVND (reference sequence).

The chain links TRBV10-2 to TRBJ2-2; no reliable D call. This CDR3 comprises 19 residues. V shed 2 bases and J shed 1 base, with 20 bases lying between them. Germline assignment: CDR1 WSHSY and CDR2 SAAADI. The CDR3 region has the DNA TGCGCCAGCAGTGAGAGGAACCCCCTGGGATGGGGGAACACCGGGGAGCTGTTTTTT. It yields the protein CASSERNPLGWGNTGELFF.

Turning to this clone: A read error may produce the germline difference seen at one junction end. The J gene is TRBJ2-7, the V gene TRBV28; weak D call: TRBD2 (6 bases). Germline lookup yields CDR1 MDHEN and CDR2 SYDVKM. The CDR3 has 13 residues. CDR3: CASRRLATTLLGF. CDR3 nucleotides: TGTGCCAGCAGGCGGCTAGCGACCACGCTCCTGGGCTTC.

The V call is TRBV5-6, the J call TRBJ1-2; no reliable D call. Germline CDR1 and CDR2: SGHDT and YYEEEE. CDR3 size: 13 residues. The germline V and J ends were trimmed by 4 bases and 3 bases, with 10 bases remaining between them. As DNA, the CDR3 is TGTGCCAGCAGCCCCAAGATCGACTATGGCTACACCTTC. This codes for CASSPKIDYGYTF.

The chain is built from TRBV10-3 and TRBJ2-5; TRBD1 or TRBD2 may be the D gene (5 bases each). The germline V gene has CDR1 ENHRY and CDR2 SYGVKD. V lost 3 bases, J lost 11 bases, and 19 bases lay in between. This CDR3 region has 14 residues. CDR3 amino acids: CAISEGIQGWEQYF. CDR3 nucleotide sequence: TGTGCCATCAGTGAAGGAATCCAGGGATGGGAGCAGTACTTC.

The chain carries TRBV30 and TRBJ2-7; D possibly uses TRBD1 or TRBD2 (6 bases each). Germline CDR1 and CDR2: GTSNPN and SVGIG (reference sequence). The germline V and J ends were trimmed by 4 bases and 5 bases, with 15 bases remaining between them. The CDR3 extends over 13 amino acids. The CDR3 sequence is CAWKGPGGNEQYF. The CDR3 DNA sequence: TGTGCCTGGAAAGGGCCCGGGGGCAACGAGCAGTACTTC.

The genes are TRBV5-5 and TRBJ1-5; D not certain. Trimming removed 3 bases at V and 0 bases at J, with 10 bases between. Germline CDR1 reads SGHKS; CDR2 reads YYEKEE (reference sequence). This CDR3 has 15 amino acids. CDR3 DNA sequence: TGTGCCAGCAGCTCGCGGATGAATAGCAATCAGCCCCAGCATTTT. It translates to CASSSRMNSNQPQHF. The full variable domain, its missing parts supplied by reference TRBV5-5 and TRBJ1-5, is DAGVTQSPTHLIKTRGQQVTLRCSPISGHKSVSWYQQVLGQGPQFIFQYYEKEERGRGNFPDRFSARQFPNYSSELNVNALLLGDSALYLCASSSRMNSNQPQHFGDGTRLSIL.

This clone has just one count. V and J are TRBV6-4 and TRBJ1-6; D might be TRBD1 (5 bases). The V gene lost 6 bases and the J gene lost 8 bases, with 11 bases spanning the gap. CDR1 and CDR2 (germline): MRHNA, SNTAGT. The CDR3 contains 13 residues. CDR3 bases: TGTGCCAGCAGCCCGACGGGGGATTCACCCCTCCACTTT. Protein: CASSPTGDSPLHF.

V gene TRBV28 combines with J gene TRBJ1-1, with TRBD1 matching over 7 bases. V dropped 8 bases and J dropped 6; count of bases not matched to a gene: 9. Germline loops: CDR1 MDHEN, CDR2 SYDVKM. This CDR3 has 13 residues. The CDR3 region is CASVRGQGAEAFF. DNA for the CDR3: TGTGCCAGCGTCCGCGGGCAGGGGGCTGAAGCTTTCTTT.

Details on this clone: At one end, the junction sequence differs from germline, possibly due to a read error. This sequence joins TRBV4-2 and TRBJ2-2, with TRBD2 matching 8 bases. This CDR3 spans 17 amino acids. From germline, CDR1 is LGHNA and CDR2 YNFKEQ. As DNA, the CDR3 is TGTGCCAGCAGTCAAGAAACAAGCGGGAGCCACACCGGGGAGCTGTTTTTT. Its protein product is CASSQETSGSHTGELFF.

The J gene is TRBJ1-5, the V gene TRBV27, with D unresolved. The V gene lost 2 bases and the J gene lost 4 bases, with 12 bases spanning the gap. The CDR3 length is 15 residues. CDR1 is MNHEY, CDR2 SMNVEV, per germline (reference sequence). The CDR3 spells CASSLVAGINQPQHF. CDR3 nucleotides: TGTGCCAGCAGTTTAGTAGCCGGTATAAATCAGCCCCAGCATTTT.